This T cell receptor beta chain appears in the sequencing data of a study of long-term antiretroviral therapy in people with HIV (dated by TCRdb to 2021 to 2024). As for the study more broadly: Collection of the earliest samples took place about a decade ahead of the 2015 WHO recommendation for immediate ART, at a time when ART was typically delayed until CD4 counts fell. A retrospective serial study tested whether ART initiation and durable HIV suppression were associated with changes in peripheral blood TRB repertoire composition and diversity. The cohort contributed roughly 190 cryopreserved PBMC samples from fewer than 35 adults with confirmed HIV infection, collected serially over a mean of approximately six years (range 1-12). About two fifths of the roughly 30 participants with HIV were female. No cross-contamination during QIAcube processing was seen in test extractions of a monoclonal T-cell line run alongside 25 to 35 polyclonal samples.

The study at large found these results: Samples dated from the mid-2000s to the late 2010s, and the ART regimens used may be less effective than current ones. Unsorted PBMC were profiled instead of sorted CD4+ and CD8+ T cells because pre-ART samples had limited cell numbers. Inferences about post-ART repertoire changes were limited because no data were available on ART adherence, viral resistance or therapy changes. Compared with controls, HIV repertoires had narrower CDR3 length ranges, and the network structure pointed to an antigen-experienced repertoire that shifted only slightly toward naive after ART. ART initiation was associated with a significant increase in TRB diversity, but diversity stayed significantly below transplant donor controls even after long-term ART. Limited PBMC availability meant only the TCR beta chain was sequenced, without alpha chain pairing. At every time point, the repertoire was dominated by expanded TRB clones first identified before ART initiation, although this dominance fluctuated and, in many PLHIV, declined after ART.

CDR1 and CDR2 are drawn from the germline V gene: MNHNS, SASEGT. The CDR3 holds 13 amino acids from the cysteine to the phenylalanine. The only DNA kept is the CDR3, 39 bases in frame from the first base. V is reduced by 8 bases and J by 0 bases, leaving a spacing of 7 bases between them. Participants were included only if at least one PBMC sample before ART initiation and at least two post-ART samples were available. Every participant with HIV received treatment in the United States of America. Before DNA extraction, cryopreserved samples of roughly 0.85-11 million PBMC were thawed and then washed. At the time of the earliest PBMC sample, participants with HIV were aged between about 20 and 60 years. PBMC samples from each participant spanned 1-4 timepoints before ART initiation and 2-8 timepoints after ART initiation, with a median of 7 samples. Serial HIV viral load, CD4+ T-cell count, ART history and demographic data were obtained for every participant. Genomic DNA was extracted from unsorted PBMC with a Qiagen kit on a QIAcube, with processing performed in batches of 12 samples.

As regards this clone: The antigen it binds to is not known. No quality values exist for individual bases; no much larger clone is one base distant.

The immunoSEQ hsTCRB v3.0 assay was used at survey level resolution to sequence the TRB variable region. TRB sequencing targeted a depth of roughly 35,000-55,000 T-cell genomes per sample. Pooled TRB libraries were sequenced on an Illumina MiSeq with a v3 150-cycle kit. Per the source publication's procedure: Repertoire analysis was run in R within a reproducible Nextflow workflow that covered QC, data transformation and analysis. Custom analyses were implemented in LymphoSeq2, an R package for AIRR-Seq data exploration. A handful of samples yielding fewer than 5000 total TRB sequences were excluded, leaving 150 to 200 analyzed HIV repertoires. Of the 188 retained HIV repertoires, 55 to 60 were collected before and about 130 after ART initiation. Repertoires were downsampled to 5000 TRB nucleotide sequences, with summary statistics averaged over 100 downsampling iterations. TRB sequences were retained for analysis only if CDR3 regions of at least seven amino acids were present. A Shannon entropy-derived clonality score and the Gini coefficient were used to measure diversity. Repertoire networks linked the top 5000 CDR3 amino acid sequences whenever two sequences differed by an edit distance of one. GLIPH2 predicted antigen specificity groups and MHC restriction for TRB CDR3 amino acid sequences. CDR3 amino acid sequences were matched against VDJdb and McPAS-TCR to flag known CMV, EBV, HIV or tissue antigen associations. Pre-ART, post-ART and control groups were compared with Wilcoxon signed-rank tests and Holm-Bonferroni correction. What TCRdb holds here is the immuneACCESS table cut down to in-frame rearrangements. Part of the clones is not present; checked against another copy, under half of the missing clones reflect an unresolved V gene, and the others are unexplained. V, J and clone size derive from that table, while D and trimming were established from the DNA sequence. The sample table shows 20,000 to 25,000 clones, and about 92% are seen once. The leading ten clones occupy about 10% of the sample.

This clonotype was sampled from a woman aged 40-49 years with HIV. The rearrangement joined TRBV6-1 to TRBJ2-2; the D gene lacks a confident call. The specimen was unsorted PBMCs, collected 7.6 years after starting antiretroviral therapy. The CDR3 is CASARSNTGELFF. In nucleotides, the sequence is TGTGCCAGCGCGAGGTCGAACACCGGGGAGCTGTTTTTT.